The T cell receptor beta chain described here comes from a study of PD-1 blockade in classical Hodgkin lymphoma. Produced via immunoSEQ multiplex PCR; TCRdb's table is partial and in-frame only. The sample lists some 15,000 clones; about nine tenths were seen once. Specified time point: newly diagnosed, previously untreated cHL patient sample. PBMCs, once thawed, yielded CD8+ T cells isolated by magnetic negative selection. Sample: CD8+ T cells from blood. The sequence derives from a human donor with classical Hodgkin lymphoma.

CDR3 nucleotides: TGTGCCAGCAGTTCGTCGGTTTTGCGGCTAGCGTCTTCCTACAATGAGCAGTTCTTC. Translated, it gives CASSSSVLRLASSYNEQFF. The chain employs TRBV27 and TRBJ2-1, with D perhaps matching TRBD2 (6 bases). Deletions cut 4 bases from V and 1 base from J, with 23 bases between. The CDR3 is 19 amino acids. Germline CDR1 and CDR2: MNHEY and SMNVEV (reference sequence).